The 10 T cell receptor beta chains below come from one sample, sequenced in a study of CD8 T cells in ankylosing spondylitis (dated by TCRdb to about 2017). Preparation of the library involved 5' RACE. Sequencing was performed on an Illumina HiSeq 2500. In-frame beta chains were kept once TCRdb had trimmed the public reads at Q25 with fastp and called clones with MiXCR. Duplicate CDR3 protein sequences are folded into a single record with the most common DNA and genes. The sample profile shows 150,000 or so distinct CDR3 sequences; 15% to 20% of them were found once. Over 7% of the sample rests with the top ten. Sequenced input: blood, either unsorted or a sorted T cell fraction (not recorded which). Source of these receptors: a male donor with ankylosing spondylitis or in good health (not recorded which).

This clonotype has more than one count but fewer than ten. The J gene is TRBJ2-7, the V gene TRBV6-5, with a tentative D call TRBD1 (6 bases). The CDR3 length is 15 residues. Deletions cut 0 bases from V and 4 bases from J, with 13 bases between. Germline assignment: CDR1 MNHEY and CDR2 SVGAGI. CDR3 sequence reads: CASSYSVLGAYEQYF. The CDR3 DNA is TGTGCCAGCAGTTACTCGGTGCTGGGGGCGTACGAGCAGTACTTC.

In this sample, this clonotype turned up a few times. This chain links TRBV20-1 with TRBJ1-5; 10 bases are shared with TRBD1. The CDR3 contains 16 residues. V lost 1 base and J lost 3; bases outside the gene matches: 6. Germline values: CDR1 DFQATT, CDR2 SNEGSKA (reference sequence). CDR3 amino acids: CSARVPGQGYNQPQHF. For the CDR3, the DNA is TGCAGTGCTAGAGTCCCGGGACAGGGGTACAATCAGCCCCAGCATTTT.

The rearrangement uses TRBV3-1 and TRBJ2-1; 7 nucleotides match TRBD2. V lost 2 bases and J lost 5; bases outside the gene matches: 6. CDR3 length: 15 amino acids. Germline V gene data show CDR1 as LGHDT and CDR2 as YNNKEL (reference sequence). CDR3 nucleotide sequence: TGTGCCAGCAGCCAAACGGCGGGAGAGCACAATGAGCAGTTCTTC. Translating gives CASSQTAGEHNEQFF.

The sample holds many counts of this clonotype. V is TRBV12-3 or TRBV12-4 and J is TRBJ2-5; TRBD1 matches at 10 bases. Trimming took 3 bases from V and 6 from J; bases not matched to a gene: 4. The CDR3 is 14 residues long. CDR3 loop: CASSFGDRGQTQYF. The CDR3 DNA reads as TGTGCCAGCAGTTTCGGGGACAGGGGCCAGACCCAGTACTTC.

This clonotype was counted many times. The genes are TRBV12-3 or TRBV12-4 and TRBJ2-2; D is tentatively TRBD1 or TRBD2 (6 bases each). The ends were cut back, 5 bases at V and 4 bases at J, with 14 bases in the middle. This CDR3 is 15 amino acids long. Here the CDR3 DNA reads TGTGCCAGCAGTGCCTACGGGGGCCCCACCGGGGAGCTGTTTTTT. Translated, it gives CASSAYGGPTGELFF.

J is TRBJ2-7 and V is TRBV29-1; no clear D gene. Trimming took off 3 bases at V and 4 bases at J, with 13 bases between the two ends. Germline loops: CDR1 SQVTM, CDR2 ANQGSEA. This CDR3 contains 13 residues. The CDR3 DNA follows: TGCAGCGTTGATGCGCCAGCTGGATACGAGCAGTACTTC. Encoded protein: CSVDAPAGYEQYF.

In this sample, this clonotype turned up a few times. This chain links TRBV18 with TRBJ2-3, with 7 nucleotides matching TRBD1. The CDR3 is made up of 14 amino acids. Germline V gene lookup returns CDR1 KGHSH and CDR2 LQKENI. J gave up 2 bases and V 5 bases, and 4 bases lay outside the gene matches. DNA for the CDR3: TGTGCCAGCTCAGACGGGACAGCCACAGATACGCAGTATTTT. This codes for CASSDGTATDTQYF.

This clonotype was counted many times. Because the CDR3's place on the DNA is in doubt, the DNA is left out and the CDR3 is given as listed by TCRdb. V is TRBV29-1 and J is TRBJ2-2. CDR1 and CDR2 from the germline V gene are SQVTM and ANQGSEA. The CDR3 region is 11 residues in length, termini included. Here the CDR3 reads CSVVRFGELFF.

Many counts were recorded for this clonotype. V gene TRBV20-1 combines with J gene TRBJ2-3; D gene ambiguous. Deletions cut 3 bases from V and 1 base from J, with 14 bases between. CDR1 is DFQATT and CDR2 is SNEGSKA in the germline V gene (reference sequence). The CDR3 sequence is 15 residues long. The CDR3 spells CSASPARMGTDTQYF. The CDR3 nucleotides read TGCAGTGCTAGCCCAGCGAGGATGGGCACAGATACGCAGTATTTT.

The sample holds a few counts of this clonotype. This chain connects TRBV5-1 to TRBJ1-1, with a possible D match to TRBD1 (5 bases). CDR3 size: 14 residues. From germline, CDR1 is SGHRS and CDR2 YFSETQ. V was cut by 4 bases and J by 4 bases, with 14 bases left in between. The CDR3 nucleotides read TGCGCCAGCAGCCCGCAGGGTGCGGGCACTGAAGCTTTCTTT. Translating it yields CASSPQGAGTEAFF.